One sample yielded the 14 T cell receptor beta chains listed below, sequenced in a study of CD8+CD57+ T cells in acquired aplastic anemia. Profiling that covered TCR beta VDJ and CDR3 relied on genomic DNA as its template. A single record per CDR3 protein comes from TCRdb applying MiXCR to the reads. The data show 130,000 or so distinct CDR3 sequences, roughly two fifths seen once. Sequencing was carried out using sorted CD4+, CD8+, or CD8+CD57+ T cells (not recorded which) from PBMCs. These receptors all stem from a human donor in good health, serving as a control.

In this sample, this clonotype turned up many times. The chain uses TRBV20-1 and TRBJ2-3; D unclear. Trimming left V 6 bases short and J 0 bases short, with 13 bases between. Germline-derived CDR1 and CDR2 are DFQATT and SNEGSKA (reference sequence). The CDR3 sequence is 14 residues long. The CDR3 protein is CSARKTTSTDTQYF. CDR3 in DNA: TGCAGTGCCCGCAAGACAACTAGCACAGATACGCAGTATTTT.

This clonotype appeared a few times. The chain couples TRBV30 to TRBJ2-1, with D hard to call. From germline, CDR1 is GTSNPN and CDR2 SVGIG (reference sequence). The CDR3 consists of 14 residues. The V end lost 2 bases, the J end lost 6 bases, and 14 bases lay between the germline ends. In DNA form, the CDR3 reads TGTGCCTGGAGTCGCGGAGCCCGAACCAATGAGCAGTTCTTC. Translated, it gives CAWSRGARTNEQFF.

This clonotype was observed many times. The chain joins TRBV12-3 or TRBV12-4 to TRBJ2-5, with 7 bases identical to TRBD1. The CDR3 covers 14 residues. V shed 1 base and J 2 bases; nucleotides not matched to a gene: 1. The CDR3 here is CASSLDRGQETQYF. The CDR3 DNA sequence: TGTGCCAGCAGTTTAGACAGGGGACAAGAGACCCAGTACTTC.

This chain uses TRBV24-1 with TRBJ2-1; tentatively, D is TRBD2 (7 bases). Germline V lookup: CDR1 KGHDR, CDR2 SFDVKD. This CDR3 has 13 amino acids. Trimming removed 6 bases at V and 15 bases at J, with 20 bases between. The CDR3 DNA reads as TGTGCCACCAGTTCTGGGGGGGGCGGTCAGTGGTTCTTC. It translates to CATSSGGGGQWFF.

As regards this clonotype: A single base separates this from a much larger clone, so it may be a read error. CDR3 residues: CASSQETELGRSSYSEQFF. For the CDR3, the DNA is TGCGCCAGCAGCCAAGAGACGGAATTGGGCAGAAGCTCCTACAGTGAGCAGTTCTTC. V gene TRBV4-1 combines with J gene TRBJ2-1, with D unclear. CDR3 length equals 19 residues. Germline V lookup: CDR1 MGHRA, CDR2 YSYEKL.

This clonotype was observed a single time. The chain joins TRBV5-6 to TRBJ1-1, with D tentatively TRBD1 (6 bases). Looked up from germline, CDR1 is SGHDT and CDR2 is YYEEEE. The CDR3 loop spans 17 amino acids. Trimming pared 2 bases from V and 5 bases from J, leaving 22 bases between. The CDR3 here is CASSFYVRLGGGTEAFF. As DNA, the CDR3 is TGTGCCAGCAGCTTTTATGTCCGACTGGGGGGCGGAACTGAAGCTTTCTTT.

This clonotype occurred many times. The CDR3 DNA sequence: TGTGCCAGCAGTTACTCTGGGGGGGGCACAGATACGCAGTATTTT. It is translated as CASSYSGGGTDTQYF. This chain connects TRBV6-5 to TRBJ2-3, with 7 bases identical to TRBD2. V lost 0 bases, J lost 1 base, and 1 base stayed unmatched. The germline gives CDR1 MNHEY, CDR2 SVGAGI. The length of the CDR3 is 15 residues.

The sample holds many counts of this clonotype. The chain uses TRBV9 and TRBJ1-1, with D unresolved. The CDR3 runs to 15 residues. Trimming cost V 4 bases and J 0 bases, with 13 bases left between them. The germline V gene encodes CDR1 SGDLS and CDR2 YYNGEE. For the CDR3, the DNA is TGTGCCAGCAGCCCCCGGGGAGGGATGAACACTGAAGCTTTCTTT. It encodes CASSPRGGMNTEAFF.

The V call is TRBV2, the J call TRBJ1-1; 8 bases are shared with TRBD1. CDR1 and CDR2 from the germline V gene are SNHLY and FYNNEI. This CDR3 is built from 15 residues. The V gene end was trimmed by 5 bases and the J gene end by 0 bases; junction bases not matched to a gene: 5. The CDR3: CASSFDRGMNTEAFF. In DNA form, the CDR3 reads TGTGCCAGCAGTTTTGACAGGGGAATGAACACTGAAGCTTTCTTT.

The sample holds many counts of this clonotype. This chain links TRBV9 with TRBJ2-2; TRBD2 aligns across 12 bases. The CDR3 runs to 16 residues. The germline gives CDR1 SGDLS, CDR2 YYNGEE. V shed 3 bases and J 6 bases; nucleotides not matched to a gene: 6. The chain's CDR3 is CASSAPGLAGSGELFF. In nucleotides, the CDR3 is TGTGCCAGCAGCGCACCAGGACTAGCGGGATCCGGGGAGCTGTTTTTT.

Many counts were recorded for this clonotype. This chain connects TRBV2 to TRBJ2-5; 7 bases match TRBD2. Looked up from germline, CDR1 is SNHLY and CDR2 is FYNNEI. V lost 9 bases and J lost 1; bases outside the gene matches: 8. This CDR3 has 14 amino acids. As DNA, the CDR3 is TGTGCCAGGGGGGGGGTCTCTGGCCAAGAGACCCAGTACTTC. Residues: CARGGVSGQETQYF.

The chain has TRBV12-3 or TRBV12-4 and TRBJ2-7; 8 bases fit TRBD2. The CDR3 is 19 residues long. V was clipped by 3 bases and J by 5 bases; unmatched bases: 21. The CDR3 here is CASSLPNGRAGSGGHEQYF. The CDR3 region has the DNA TGTGCCAGCAGTTTGCCTAACGGGAGGGCCGGGAGCGGGGGCCACGAGCAGTACTTC.

Comment on this clonotype: The junction does not match germline at one end; this may be a read error. The chain employs TRBV5-1 and TRBJ2-2, with TRBD2 matching over 12 bases. The CDR3 has 15 amino acids. Germline V CDR1 and CDR2: SGHRS, YFSETQ. The CDR3 nucleotides are TGCGCCAGCAGCCCTAGCGGGGGGGCGCACCGGGGAGCTGTTTTT. Its translation is CASSPSGGAHRGAVF.

Many counts were recorded for this clonotype. The CDR3 sequence is CAISESFDTGELFF. CDR3 nucleotides: TGTGCCATCAGTGAGTCGTTCGACACCGGGGAGCTGTTTTTT. The V and J genes are TRBV10-3 and TRBJ2-2; D uncertain. CDR1 is ENHRY and CDR2 is SYGVKD in the germline V gene. The CDR3 is made up of 14 amino acids. V was shortened by 0 bases and J by 3 bases, with 5 bases between the two germline ends.